A selection of T cell receptor beta chains follows, all from one sample in a study of blood T cell repertoires in COVID-19. The table came from immunoSEQ multiplex PCR; TCRdb's copy has only in-frame clones and leaves some out. The sample consists of 100,000 to 150,000 clones, around 86% of them appearing once. Sequencing was performed on peripheral blood. The receptors come from an elderly man with active or convalescent COVID-19. The CDR3 runs from the conserved cysteine through the conserved F or W. D genes are given only for firm matches. A clone size is listed for some rows: how often the clone was seen (once, few, many), or a class if it is expanded.

J: TRBJ1-2
V: TRBV5-5
D: TRBD1
size: .
CDR3: CASSLDWTGYGYTF
DNA: TGTGCCAGCAGCTTGGACTGGACAGGGTATGGCTACACCTTC

J: TRBJ1-2
V: TRBV9
D: TRBD1
size: many
CDR3: CASSPSTGDYGYTF
DNA: TGTGCCAGCAGCCCCTCGACAGGGGACTATGGCTACACCTTC

J: TRBJ1-2
V: TRBV5-1
D: TRBD1
size: .
CDR3: CASSWNQGASGYTF
DNA: TGCGCCAGCAGCTGGAACCAGGGGGCGAGTGGCTACACCTTC

J: TRBJ1-1
V: TRBV3-1/TRBV3-2
D: .
size: .
CDR3: CASSQGVFSGTEAFF
DNA: TGTGCCAGCAGCCAAGGCGTCTTCTCAGGCACTGAAGCTTTCTTT

J: TRBJ2-6
V: TRBV28
D: .
size: .
CDR3: CASSLFHTGTSGANVLTF
DNA: TGTGCCAGCAGTTTATTCCATACAGGGACGTCTGGGGCCAACGTCCTGACTTTC

J: TRBJ2-7
V: TRBV7-2
D: TRBD1
size: .
CDR3: CASSPRQGVHEQYF
DNA: TGTGCCAGCAGCCCTCGACAGGGGGTCCACGAGCAGTACTTC

J: TRBJ2-1
V: TRBV4-3
D: TRBD1
size: .
CDR3: CASSHADRITYNEQFF
DNA: TGCGCCAGCAGCCATGCGGACAGGATAACCTACAATGAGCAGTTCTTC

J: TRBJ2-5
V: TRBV2
D: .
size: .
CDR3: CASLRVQETQYF
DNA: TGTGCCAGCTTGAGGGTCCAAGAGACCCAGTACTTC

J: TRBJ1-3
V: TRBV7-2
D: .
size: .
CDR3: CASSLAGDPGNTIYF
DNA: TGTGCCAGCAGCTTAGCGGGAGACCCTGGAAACACCATATATTTT

J: TRBJ1-2
V: TRBV4-2
D: .
size: .
CDR3: CASSPLGGVRNYGYTF
DNA: TGTGCCAGCAGCCCCCTAGGGGGGGTACGAAACTATGGCTACACCTTC

J: TRBJ1-5
V: TRBV19
D: .
size: .
CDR3: CASSIFQPQGNQPQHF
DNA: TGTGCCAGTAGTATATTTCAGCCACAGGGCAATCAGCCCCAGCATTTT

J: TRBJ1-5
V: TRBV4-1
D: .
size: .
CDR3: CASSQDGRAYQPQHF
DNA: TGCGCCAGCAGCCAAGATGGCAGGGCCTATCAGCCCCAGCATTTT

J: TRBJ2-1
V: TRBV9
D: .
size: .
CDR3: CASSVAVRDEQFF
DNA: TGTGCCAGCAGCGTAGCTGTCAGGGATGAGCAGTTCTTC

J: TRBJ1-2
V: TRBV6-5
D: .
size: many
CDR3: CASSRDTQRGGYTF
DNA: TGTGCCAGCAGCCGGGACACACAGAGGGGAGGCTACACCTTC

J: TRBJ1-2
V: TRBV2
D: .
size: .
CDR3: CASRGTVNYGYTF
DNA: TGTGCCAGCAGAGGAACAGTGAACTATGGCTACACCTTC

J: TRBJ2-2
V: TRBV9
D: .
size: .
CDR3: CASSARAGELFF
DNA: TGTGCCAGCAGCGCCAGGGCCGGGGAGCTGTTTTTT

J: TRBJ1-3
V: TRBV3-1/TRBV3-2
D: TRBD1
size: .
CDR3: CASSPRTGGSGNTIYF
DNA: TGTGCCAGCAGCCCTCGGACAGGGGGCTCTGGAAACACCATATATTTT

J: TRBJ1-1
V: TRBV11-2
D: TRBD1
size: .
CDR3: CASSSPDREKMNTEAFF
DNA: TGTGCCAGCAGCTCCCCGGACAGGGAGAAGATGAACACTGAAGCTTTCTTT

J: TRBJ2-5
V: TRBV7-9
D: TRBD1
size: .
CDR3: CASSPGGQGGETQYF
DNA: TGTGCCAGCAGCCCAGGGGGACAGGGGGGAGAGACCCAGTACTTC

J: TRBJ2-2
V: TRBV4-1
D: TRBD1
size: .
CDR3: CASSLGDRGSNTGELFF
DNA: TGCGCCAGCAGCCTGGGGGACAGGGGGTCGAACACCGGGGAGCTGTTTTTT

J: TRBJ2-5
V: TRBV5-1
D: TRBD2
size: .
CDR3: CASSLLSGRGTETQYF
DNA: TGCGCCAGCAGCTTATTAAGCGGGAGGGGCACAGAGACCCAGTACTTC

J: TRBJ2-1
V: TRBV11-2
D: TRBD1
size: .
CDR3: CASSRTGTNEQFF
DNA: TGTGCCAGCAGTCGGACAGGGACGAATGAGCAGTTCTTC

J: TRBJ2-1
V: TRBV7-3
D: TRBD2
size: .
CDR3: CASSSQTSGRWVEQFF
DNA: TGTGCCAGCAGCTCCCAGACTAGCGGGAGGTGGGTGGAGCAGTTCTTC

J: TRBJ2-3
V: TRBV6-2/TRBV6-3
D: .
size: .
CDR3: CASSSLLITDTQYF
DNA: TGTGCCAGCAGTAGCCTCCTTATCACAGATACGCAGTATTTT

J: TRBJ2-1
V: TRBV9
D: .
size: .
CDR3: CASSVGASVRYNEQFF
DNA: TGTGCCAGCAGCGTAGGGGCTAGCGTTCGGTACAATGAGCAGTTCTTC

J: TRBJ2-5
V: TRBV30
D: TRBD1
size: .
CDR3: CAWTGGAAETQYF
DNA: TGTGCCTGGACAGGGGGCGCGGCGGAGACCCAGTACTTC

J: TRBJ1-1
V: TRBV6-5
D: TRBD1
size: once
CDR3: CAKTGTANTEAFF
DNA: TGTGCCAAGACAGGGACGGCGAACACTGAAGCTTTCTTT

J: TRBJ2-3
V: TRBV2
D: .
size: .
CDR3: CASSDLTDTQYF
DNA: TGTGCCAGCAGTGATCTCACAGATACGCAGTATTTT

J: TRBJ1-4
V: TRBV7-8
D: TRBD1
size: .
CDR3: CASSARTGKNEKLFF
DNA: TGTGCCAGCAGCGCCCGGACAGGAAAAAATGAAAAACTGTTTTTT